This passage covers 11 T cell receptor beta chains from one sample sequenced in a study of Ad26.COV2.S vaccination and SARS-CoV-2 variants. As to treatment: approximately 18 received Ad26.COV2.S at low or high dose, single or two shots; about five received placebo; per-sample allocation not given. Collection of samples fell on day 63 after the first vaccine or placebo injection. The assay was immunoSEQ multiplex PCR, and TCRdb's table has in-frame clones only and misses some. Of roughly 390,000 clones in the sample, more than 85% were seen once. Sequenced material: peripheral blood, taken in a trial of Ad26.COV2.S vaccine versus placebo. The receptors originated from a person between 18 and 65 years old who received the Ad26.COV2.S COVID-19 vaccine or a placebo.

V is TRBV7-9 and J is TRBJ2-5; D tentatively reads TRBD1 or TRBD2 (5 bases each). Germline V CDR1 and CDR2: SEHNR, FQNEAQ (reference sequence). The CDR3 extends over 14 amino acids. Trimming removed 3 bases at V and 5 bases at J, with 13 bases between. The CDR3 loop is CASSLTGTGETQYF. CDR3 sequence (DNA): TGTGCCAGCAGCTTGACGGGGACGGGGGAGACCCAGTACTTC.

The V call is TRBV4-1, the J call TRBJ2-3; 9 positions agree with TRBD2. This CDR3 comprises 18 residues. Germline V CDR1 and CDR2: MGHRA, YSYEKL. V lost 1 base to trimming and J lost 0 bases; unmatched junction nucleotides: 8. For the CDR3, the DNA is TGCGCCAGCAGCCAAGGTGCGGGGGGGGTTTCTAGCACAGATACGCAGTATTTT. It is translated as CASSQGAGGVSSTDTQYF.

The chain carries TRBV3-1 (or the pseudogene TRBV3-2) and TRBJ1-1, with D tentatively TRBD1 (6 bases). From germline, CDR1 is LGHDT and CDR2 YNNKEL (reference sequence). The CDR3 is 14 amino acids. The V end was cut by 4 bases, the J end by 8 bases, with 17 bases between. The CDR3 loop is CASSPPLNRDEAFF. CDR3 nucleotides: TGTGCCAGCAGCCCGCCCTTGAACAGGGACGAAGCTTTCTTT.

J is TRBJ2-6 and V is TRBV7-8, with 8 bases aligning to TRBD1. V lost 1 base, J lost 4 bases, and 6 bases stayed unmatched. This CDR3 is built from 17 residues. The germline CDR1 and CDR2 sequences are SGHVS and FQNEAQ. The CDR3 nucleotides are TGTGCCAGCAGCTTAGGGACAGGGTTACTGGGGGCCAACGTCCTGACTTTC. The encoded protein is CASSLGTGLLGANVLTF.

This chain links TRBV6-5 with TRBJ1-3; a weak D match, TRBD1 (6 bases). The germline gives CDR1 MNHEY, CDR2 SVGAGI. V shed 8 bases and J shed 2 bases, with 16 bases lying between them. The CDR3 loop spans 15 amino acids. The CDR3 spells CASPGGGVPGNTIYF. The CDR3 DNA reads TGTGCCAGCCCTGGGGGGGGCGTCCCTGGAAACACCATATATTTT.

The V call is TRBV10-3, the J call TRBJ2-5; 13 nucleotides agree with TRBD2. The ends lost 6 bases at V and 4 bases at J; junction bases unmatched: 5. Germline CDR1 reads ENHRY; CDR2 reads SYGVKD. This CDR3 spans 15 amino acids. In DNA form, the CDR3 reads TGTGCCATCAGCGGGACTAGCGGGGAGGGAGAGACCCAGTACTTC. Encoded protein: CAISGTSGEGETQYF.

This chain joins TRBV15 and TRBJ2-6, with D unresolved. V dropped 3 bases and J dropped 0 bases, with 12 bases sitting between them. This CDR3 has 17 amino acids. The germline V gene has CDR1 LNHNV and CDR2 YYDKDF (reference sequence). The DNA of the CDR3 is TGTGCCACCAGCAGTACAGCCACTACCTCTGGGGCCAACGTCCTGACTTTC. Translated, it gives CATSSTATTSGANVLTF.

This clone showed up just once. The chain links TRBV5-4 to TRBJ2-2; D ambiguous. The CDR3 consists of 14 residues. In germline, CDR1 is SGHNT, CDR2 YYREEE (reference sequence). Trimming stripped 3 bases from V and 4 bases from J, with 10 bases between. The CDR3 bases are TGTGCCAGCAGCTCCAGCCTTTCCACCGGGGAGCTGTTTTTT. It is translated as CASSSSLSTGELFF. Supplemented by reference TRBV5-4 and TRBJ2-2, the full variable domain reads ETGVTQSPTHLIKTRGQQVTLRCSSQSGHNTVSWYQQALGQGPQFIFQYYREEENGRGNFPPRFSGLQFPNYSSELNVNALELDDSALYLCASSSSLSTGELFFGEGSRLTVL.

The CDR3 DNA reads TGCAGCGTCCGTACAGGGTGGGCCGGGGAGCTGTTTTTT. Translated, it gives CSVRTGWAGELFF. The rearrangement links TRBV29-1 to TRBJ2-2, with D perhaps TRBD1 (6 bases). V lost 6 bases, J lost 6 bases, and 14 bases lay in between. The length of the CDR3 is 13 residues. From germline, CDR1 is SQVTM and CDR2 ANQGSEA.

This rearrangement joins TRBV2 to TRBJ1-6; D unclear. This CDR3 has 13 residues. With 11 bases removed from V and 7 bases from J, the gap between germline ends came to 15 bases. CDR1 SNHLY and CDR2 FYNNEI come from the germline V gene. The chain's CDR3 is CAYSGAPNSPLHF. CDR3 DNA sequence: TGTGCCTACTCAGGAGCCCCCAATTCACCCCTCCACTTT.

The chain recombines TRBV12-5 with TRBJ2-3; TRBD1 agrees at 9 bases. The germline V gene encodes CDR1 LGHNT and CDR2 FRNRAP. This CDR3 contains 18 residues. The V gene end was trimmed by 1 base and the J gene end by 0 bases; junction bases not matched to a gene: 8. CDR3 nucleotide sequence: TGTGCTAGTGGTTTGGCTAACCGGGACAGGGTAAGCACAGATACGCAGTATTTT. Encoded protein: CASGLANRDRVSTDTQYF.